These 5 T cell receptor beta chains share one sample of origin, sequenced in a study of T-cell reconstitution after alpha-beta-depleted transplantation in children (dated by TCRdb to the mid-2010s). This specimen's treatment or condition label, per the study, means: allogeneic hematopoietic cell transplantation with graft depleted of TCRalphabeta T cells and CD19 B cells. Libraries were made using PCR. The listed sequencing device is Illumina HiSeq 2500. To normalize quantification of the TCRbeta repertoire, the TCR libraries were built with molecular barcoding that relied on unique molecular identifiers. TCRdb reprocessing: public reads trimmed at Q25 with fastp, clones called with MiXCR, in-frame beta chains kept. Every entry covers one CDR3 protein and lists the most common genes and DNA from its rows. This sample gives about 110,000 distinct CDR3 sequences in total; approximately 6% of them show up just once. Less than 30% of the sample belongs to the ten largest clones.

Here the sequenced sample was PBMCs, mostly from graft donor cells, taken 360 days after TCRalphabeta/CD19-depleted stem cell transplant. These receptors came from a male patient aged 2 to 10 who had a stem cell transplant for acute lymphoblastic leukemia, so the T cells may come from the graft donor.

This clonotype was seen repeatedly, ten times or more. The chain uses TRBV7-8 and TRBJ2-7; the D is unclear. Germline values: CDR1 SGHVS, CDR2 FQNEAQ. This CDR3 contains 13 residues. V lost 2 bases and J 1 base, leaving 6 bases between the germline ends. CDR3 sequence (DNA): TGTGCCAGCAGCTTAAGTTTATCCTACGAGCAGTACTTC. Encoded protein: CASSLSLSYEQYF. Full variable domain (remainder filled in from reference TRBV7-8 and TRBJ2-7): GAGVSQSPRYKVAKRGQDVALRCDPISGHVSLFWYQQALGQGPEFLTYFQNEAQLDKSGLPSDRFFAERPEGSVSTLKIQRTQQEDSAVYLCASSLSLSYEQYFGPGTRLTVT.

This clonotype has ten or more counts. The chain couples TRBV7-9 to TRBJ2-2; TRBD1 agrees at 9 bases. Germline CDR1 SEHNR, CDR2 FQNEAQ (reference sequence). J was trimmed by 3 bases and V by 5 bases; bases with no gene match: 4. The CDR3 runs to 15 residues. CDR3 coding DNA: TGTGCCAGCAGCGTCCGGGACAGGGACACCGGGGAGCTGTTTTTT. Encoded protein: CASSVRDRDTGELFF.

CDR3 residues: CASRGATGTGLGEQYF. The CDR3 region has the DNA TGTGCCAGTAGGGGGGCTACCGGGACAGGGTTGGGCGAGCAGTACTTC. The V and J genes are TRBV28 and TRBJ2-7, with TRBD1 matching 9 bases. The V gene's germline CDR1 is MDHEN and CDR2 SYDVKM. J lost 6 bases, V lost 9 bases, and 18 bases had no gene match. The CDR3 extends over 16 amino acids.

The sample holds many counts of this clonotype. The chain uses TRBV20-1 and TRBJ2-1; unclear D gene. This CDR3 comprises 15 residues. CDR1 and CDR2 (germline): DFQATT, SNEGSKA (reference sequence). V lost 6 bases to trimming and J lost 3 bases, with 18 bases between them. CDR3 region: CSADARNKRYNEQFF. CDR3 coding DNA: TGCAGTGCCGACGCTAGGAATAAGCGCTACAATGAGCAGTTCTTC.

The chain recombines TRBV18 with TRBJ2-1; D gene uncertain. With 6 bases removed from V and 7 bases from J, the gap between germline ends came to 16 bases. This CDR3 spans 14 amino acids. The V gene's germline CDR1 is KGHSH and CDR2 LQKENI. CDR3 loop: CASSPQGSWNEQFF. CDR3 in DNA: TGTGCCAGCTCCCCTCAAGGATCCTGGAATGAGCAGTTCTTC.